The 24 T cell receptor beta chains below come from one sample, sequenced in a study of T cell repertoires in aging, cancer and after chemotherapy. The template was genomic DNA from peripheral blood, not RNA. A mixed TRB-A/B primer pool amplified rearranged TRB by multiplex touch-down PCR. MiXCR, run by TCRdb on the multiplex PCR reads, gives a single entry per CDR3 protein. The table shows about 7,500 distinct CDR3 sequences, with approximately 30% occurring only once. Sequencing input: blood. All receptors derive from a human donor with a blood cancer.

The chain carries TRBV11-3 and TRBJ1-2; D not certain. The CDR3 length is 14 residues. CDR1 is SGHNT, CDR2 YENEEA, per germline. V was pared by 0 bases and J by 8 bases, with 13 bases between. CDR3: CASSLERTSYGYTF. In DNA, the CDR3 is TGTGCCAGCAGCTTAGAGCGGACGTCCTACGGCTACACCTTC.

In this sample, this clonotype turned up a few times. The gene calls are TRBV27 and TRBJ1-1, with TRBD1 matching 8 bases. Germline loops: CDR1 MNHEY, CDR2 SMNVEV (reference sequence). The CDR3 runs to 20 residues. With V trimmed by 2 bases and J by 2 bases, 19 bases remained unmatched. CDR3: CASSLERADRAAKVNTEAFF. In DNA, the CDR3 is TGTGCCAGCAGTTTAGAACGGGCGGACAGGGCGGCTAAAGTTAACACTGAAGCTTTCTTT.

The chain's CDR3 is CASSIGTVYNSPLHF. The CDR3 DNA is TGTGCCAGTAGTATCGGGACAGTATATAATTCACCCCTCCACTTT. This chain links TRBV19 with TRBJ1-6; 7 nucleotides line up with TRBD1. The CDR3 spans 15 residues. The germline gives CDR1 LNHDA, CDR2 SQIVND (reference sequence). J lost 4 bases, V lost 3 bases, and 3 bases had no gene match.

The chain recombines TRBV24-1 with TRBJ2-7, with 10 nucleotides matching TRBD1. Unmatched junction bases numbered 8, after V lost 8 bases and J lost 5 bases. The germline V gene has CDR1 KGHDR and CDR2 SFDVKD. The CDR3 totals 14 residues. The CDR3 bases are TGTGCCACCAAATCCGGGACAGGGGAGAACGAGCAGTACTTC. Translation gives CATKSGTGENEQYF.

The rearrangement links TRBV5-6 to TRBJ2-1, with TRBD2 identical over 8 bases. V dropped 4 bases and J dropped 5; count of bases not matched to a gene: 11. Germline loops: CDR1 SGHDT, CDR2 YYEEEE. The CDR3 length is 16 residues. The chain's CDR3 is CASSQATSATDNEQFF. The CDR3 DNA reads as TGTGCCAGCAGCCAGGCGACTAGCGCTACAGACAATGAGCAGTTCTTC.

This clonotype was seen a few times. The rearrangement uses TRBV6-2 or TRBV6-3 and TRBJ2-5; no firm D call. The V end lost 2 bases, the J end lost 5 bases, and 12 bases lay between the germline ends. This CDR3 contains 14 residues. Per the germline V gene, CDR1 is MNHEY and CDR2 is SVGEGT. CDR3 amino acids: CASSYGLAWETQYF. The CDR3 nucleotides read TGTGCCAGCAGTTACGGGCTGGCCTGGGAGACCCAGTACTTC.

This sequence joins TRBV7-2 and TRBJ1-2; a possible D gene is TRBD1 (6 bases). CDR1 and CDR2 (germline): SGHTA, FQGNSA. This CDR3 is 16 amino acids long. V dropped 1 base and J dropped 6 bases, with 18 bases sitting between them. The chain's CDR3 is CASSLGAGGRGDGYTF. In DNA form, the CDR3 reads TGTGCCAGCAGCTTAGGTGCGGGGGGCAGGGGCGATGGCTACACCTTC.

This chain joins TRBV12-3 or TRBV12-4 and TRBJ2-2, with D perhaps matching TRBD2 (7 bases). V was pared by 5 bases and J by 5 bases, with 15 bases between. The CDR3 is 15 residues long. DNA of the CDR3: TGTGCCAGCAGTAGTAGGGGGGGGCCGACCGGGGAGCTGTTTTTT. It is translated as CASSSRGGPTGELFF.

This clonotype was detected only a few times. V and J are TRBV18 and TRBJ2-7; D gene uncertain. V lost 2 bases and J 0 bases, leaving 5 bases between the germline ends. The germline V gene encodes CDR1 KGHSH and CDR2 LQKENI. The CDR3 consists of 13 residues. CDR3 DNA sequence: TGTGCCAGCTCACCAGATGTCTCCTACGAGCAGTACTTC. This gives the protein CASSPDVSYEQYF.

The chain combines TRBV12-3 or TRBV12-4 with TRBJ1-2; no firm D call. The V and J ends lost 2 bases and 4 bases respectively, with 5 bases between them. The CDR3 totals 12 residues. Here the CDR3 reads CASSLSPYGYTF. The CDR3 bases are TGTGCCAGCAGTTTAAGCCCCTATGGCTACACCTTC.

Within the sample, this clonotype is medium-sized. The CDR3 DNA is TGTGCCAGCACCCCGGGACTAGACTACAATGAGCAGTTCTTC. Its protein product is CASTPGLDYNEQFF. V is TRBV6-2 or TRBV6-3 and J is TRBJ2-1; 8 bases match TRBD2. Per germline, CDR1 MNHEY and CDR2 SVGEGT. The V segment lost 7 bases and the J segment 3 bases; nucleotides outside the gene matches: 5. The CDR3 consists of 14 residues.

V and J are TRBV14 and TRBJ2-5, with D perhaps TRBD2 (7 bases). The ends were cut back, 6 bases at V and 1 base at J, with 12 bases in the middle. Germline CDR1 SGHDN, CDR2 FVKESK. The CDR3 runs to 14 residues. The DNA for the CDR3 is TGTGCCAGCAGGGGTGGGGGGGCCCAAGAGACCCAGTACTTC. Translating it yields CASRGGGAQETQYF.

The chain is built from TRBV10-3 and TRBJ2-7; 7 nucleotides line up with TRBD1. Germline-derived CDR1 and CDR2 are ENHRY and SYGVKD. The CDR3 runs to 14 residues. The V segment lost 3 bases and the J segment 0 bases; nucleotides outside the gene matches: 2. The CDR3 nucleotides read TGTGCCATCAGTGATGGGACAGCCTCCTACGAGCAGTACTTC. The encoded protein is CAISDGTASYEQYF.

The chain links TRBV7-9 to TRBJ2-1, with 10 nucleotides matching TRBD1. J lost 8 bases, V lost 0 bases, and 10 bases had no gene match. The CDR3 runs to 17 residues. Per germline, CDR1 SEHNR and CDR2 FQNEAQ (reference sequence). Written as DNA, the CDR3 is TGTGCCAGCAGCTTAGCCGTCTCCGGGACAGGGGAACATGAGCAGTTCTTC. This gives the protein CASSLAVSGTGEHEQFF.

This clonotype qualifies as medium-sized. The chain has TRBV19 and TRBJ2-1; 10 bases are shared with TRBD1. V dropped 6 bases and J dropped 10; count of bases not matched to a gene: 12. Germline V gene data show CDR1 as LNHDA and CDR2 as SQIVND (reference sequence). The CDR3 covers 15 residues. The CDR3 DNA reads as TGTGCCAGTAGGGGACAGGGGCGCGTATTCGAGGAGCAGTTCTTC. Translating it yields CASRGQGRVFEEQFF.

J is TRBJ2-4 and V is TRBV11-3; weak D call: TRBD2 (6 bases). The CDR3 is 17 residues long. V lost 1 base to trimming and J lost 0 bases, with 13 bases between them. The V gene's germline CDR1 is SGHNT and CDR2 YENEEA. CDR3 DNA: TGTGCCAGCAGCTTAGTAGCTGCGGGGTTAGCCAAAAACATTCAGTACTTC. Residues: CASSLVAAGLAKNIQYF.

This clonotype counts as medium-sized. The genes are TRBV19 and TRBJ2-5; D may be TRBD1 (6 bases). Trimming cost V 4 bases and J 0 bases, with 12 bases left between them. Germline values: CDR1 LNHDA, CDR2 SQIVND (reference sequence). This CDR3 comprises 15 residues. The CDR3 is CASSTGQRYQETQYF. The DNA of the CDR3 is TGTGCCAGTAGTACCGGACAGAGGTACCAAGAGACCCAGTACTTC.

The J gene is TRBJ2-5, the V gene TRBV11-3; D gene unclear. Deletions cut 5 bases from V and 5 bases from J, with 9 bases between. Germline V gives CDR1 SGHNT, CDR2 YENEEA. The length of the CDR3 is 12 residues. In DNA form, the CDR3 reads TGTGCCAGCAGCCCTTTCCGGGAGACCCAGTACTTC. Its protein is CASSPFRETQYF.

This chain joins TRBV4-3 and TRBJ2-1; a possible D gene is TRBD2 (6 bases). This CDR3 contains 16 residues. V lost 0 bases to trimming and J lost 6 bases, with 15 bases between them. In germline, CDR1 is LGHNA, CDR2 YSLEER. CDR3 DNA: TGCGCCAGCAGCCAAGATTGGAGGGTTTCGGGCAATGAGCAGTTCTTC. Translation: CASSQDWRVSGNEQFF.

This clonotype ranks as medium-sized. The V gene is TRBV19, the J gene TRBJ1-6; 10 bases are shared with TRBD1. The CDR3 sequence is 13 residues long. CDR1 is LNHDA and CDR2 is SQIVND in the germline V gene (reference sequence). Trimming cost V 10 bases and J 7 bases; bases outside gene matches: 4. In nucleotides, the CDR3 is TGTGCCACCTCGGACAGGGGGAATTCACCCCTCCACTTT. The encoded protein is CATSDRGNSPLHF.

By sample fraction, this clonotype is medium-sized (0.01 to 0.1%). This sequence joins TRBV27 and TRBJ2-5; 11 bases line up with TRBD1. In germline, CDR1 is MNHEY, CDR2 SMNVEV (reference sequence). The CDR3 runs to 15 residues. Losses at the gene ends were 5 bases for V and 4 bases for J; bases not matched to a gene: 6. This CDR3 reads CASSLGTGGVETQYF. In DNA form, the CDR3 reads TGTGCCAGCAGTCTCGGGACAGGGGGAGTAGAGACCCAGTACTTC.

This clonotype was seen a few times. This chain links TRBV18 with TRBJ2-1; the match to TRBD1 covers 10 bases. J was trimmed by 0 bases and V by 3 bases; bases with no gene match: 17. Germline values: CDR1 KGHSH, CDR2 LQKENI. This CDR3 comprises 21 residues. The CDR3 region has the DNA TGTGCCAGCTCACCTACTCCGGGGACAGGGGTGGGTCTCAGCTCCTACAATGAGCAGTTCTTC. As protein: CASSPTPGTGVGLSSYNEQFF. The full variable domain, rest sourced from reference TRBV18 and TRBJ2-1, is NAGVMQNPRHLVRRRGQEARLRCSPMKGHSHVYWYRQLPEEGLKFMVYLQKENIIDESGMPKERFSAEFPKEGPSILRIQQVVRGDSAAYFCASSPTPGTGVGLSSYNEQFFGPGTRLTVL.

By share of the sample, this clonotype is medium-sized. V usage is TRBV19 and J usage is TRBJ2-7, with D unresolved. The germline gives CDR1 LNHDA, CDR2 SQIVND (reference sequence). Trimming stripped 4 bases from V and 2 bases from J, with 12 bases between. This CDR3 is 14 amino acids long. CDR3 bases: TGTGCCAGTAGTACCCGAGAGCTCACCTACGAGCAGTACTTC. Amino acid sequence: CASSTRELTYEQYF.

The V and J genes are TRBV6-5 and TRBJ1-1; D not certain. The CDR3 extends over 14 amino acids. V gave up 2 bases and J gave up 0 bases, with 7 bases separating them. Germline lookup yields CDR1 MNHEY and CDR2 SVGAGI. The CDR3 DNA reads TGTGCCAGCAGTTACGGGGTTTTGAACACTGAAGCTTTCTTT. Protein: CASSYGVLNTEAFF.